This TCR beta chain was sequenced during a study of regulatory T cells in long-lasting Graves disease. Germline-derived CDR1 and CDR2 are SNHLY and FYNNEI. Deletions cut 4 bases from V and 5 bases from J, with 21 bases between. The CDR3 consists of 18 residues. Arm-PCR of CDR3 regions with iRepertoire HTBI primers generated TCR beta libraries. Study processing details: Across the samples, identification revealed 60 to 75 TRBV and some 14 TRBJ segments. TCRdb re-derived calls from the multiplex PCR reads in MiXCR, one entry per CDR3 protein. The V and J calls, along with clone size, are taken from TCRdb and not from the paper's own processing. Here the sample spans about 240,000 distinct CDR3 sequences, just over 20% being singletons. The time point denotes: newly diagnosed GD, antithyroid drugs for less than 3 months. Isolated PBMC RNA provided the starting material for the TCR library. In its sample, this clonotype was seen many times. What it binds is not known.

Study-level results: TRBV28, TRBJ1-2 and TRBJ2-5 emerged as the favored segments in persistent disease. Relative to new patients (around 1,000), persistent patients exhibited greater sharing of public clonotypes (around 3,000).

The chain employs TRBV2 and TRBJ1-6; weak D call: TRBD1 (6 bases). Sequenced here: peripheral blood mononuclear cells (PBMCs), sampled at new diagnosis, from a patient treated with antithyroid drugs. The TCR sequence derives from a female donor with Graves disease. CDR3 DNA sequence: TGTGCCAGCAGTGCCCCGGGACAAGATTTTAGGGATAATTCACCCCTCCACTTT. Translated, it gives CASSAPGQDFRDNSPLHF. Based on the CDR3 plus reference TRBV2 and TRBJ1-6, the full variable domain is EPEVTQTPSHQVTQMGQEVILRCVPISNHLYFYWYRQILGQKVEFLVSFYNNEISEKSEIFDDQFSVERPDGSNFTLKIRSTKLEDSAMYFCASSAPGQDFRDNSPLHFGNGTRLTVT.